These 30 T cell receptor beta chains were all obtained from the same sample, sequenced in a study of shared clonotypes between healthy human individuals. Positively selected for CCR7, the CD45RO-negative cells used as naive CD8 cells excluded terminally differentiated effector memory CD45RA+ cells. Only in-frame clones appear in the TCRdb table, and some are missing; sequencing was by immunoSEQ multiplex PCR. The table includes under 2,000,000 clones, approximately 94% detected once. Sequencing used naive CD8+ T cells sorted from blood. The receptors stem from a young man in good health.

Worth noting for this clone: The same CDR3 is also encoded by other DNA sequences in this sample. The V gene is TRBV27, the J gene TRBJ2-7; 8 positions match TRBD1. The V segment lost 6 bases and the J segment 2 bases; nucleotides outside the gene matches: 3. Germline V gene lookup returns CDR1 MNHEY and CDR2 SMNVEV (reference sequence). The CDR3 covers 13 residues. CDR3 amino acids: CASRAGGPYEQYF. As DNA, the CDR3 is TGTGCCAGCAGGGCAGGGGGCCCCTACGAGCAGTACTTC.

This chain connects TRBV19 to TRBJ1-2; TRBD1 agrees at 9 bases. CDR3 size: 14 residues. V gave up 7 bases and J gave up 1 base; unmatched junction bases: 4. Germline CDR1 LNHDA, CDR2 SQIVND (reference sequence). CDR3 sequence: CASIPGQGNYGYTF. CDR3 sequence (DNA): TGTGCCAGTATTCCGGGACAGGGTAACTATGGCTACACCTTC. Variable domain in full (rest from reference TRBV19 and TRBJ1-2): DGGITQSPKYLFRKEGQNVTLSCEQNLNHDAMYWYRQDPGQGLRLIYYSQIVNDFQKGDIAEGYSVSREKKESFPLTVTSAQKNPTAFYLCASIPGQGNYGYTFGSGTRLTVV.

The table lists this clone with a count of one. Here the CDR3 reads CASSQGVSTSTDTQYF. CDR3 bases: TGCGCCAGCAGCCAAGGTGTTAGCACTAGCACAGATACGCAGTATTTT. This chain uses TRBV4-1 with TRBJ2-3; D is unresolved. Germline values: CDR1 MGHRA, CDR2 YSYEKL. This CDR3 is 16 amino acids long. V gave up 1 base and J gave up 0 bases, with 11 bases separating them.

This chain joins TRBV4-1 and TRBJ2-7, with D maybe TRBD2 (5 bases). With 5 bases removed from V and 2 bases from J, the gap between germline ends came to 13 bases. CDR1 is MGHRA, CDR2 YSYEKL, per germline. The CDR3 is 14 residues long. The DNA of the CDR3 is TGCGCCAGCAGCGATTATGAGGAGGCCTACGAGCAGTACTTC. Amino acids: CASSDYEEAYEQYF.

This rearrangement joins TRBV9 to TRBJ2-3, with D uncertain. V lost 0 bases, J lost 0 bases, and 8 bases lay in between. Germline values: CDR1 SGDLS, CDR2 YYNGEE. The CDR3 is 15 amino acids. CDR3 coding DNA: TGTGCCAGCAGCGTAGGGTTCCCCAGCACAGATACGCAGTATTTT. Protein: CASSVGFPSTDTQYF. The full variable domain, in which reference TRBV9 and TRBJ2-3 provide the parts outside the CDR3, is DSGVTQTPKHLITATGQRVTLRCSPRSGDLSVYWYQQSLDQGLQFLIQYYNGEERAKGNILERFSAQQFPDLHSELNLSSLELGDSALYFCASSVGFPSTDTQYFGPGTRLTVL.

V and J are TRBV5-8 and TRBJ1-6; 8 bases are a match to TRBD1. CDR1 and CDR2 from the germline V gene are SGHTS and YDEGEE. This CDR3 spans 14 amino acids. V lost 3 bases and J lost 7; bases outside the gene matches: 3. The CDR3 DNA reads as TGTGCCAGCAGCTGGACAGGGCTGAATTCACCCCTCCACTTT. This gives the protein CASSWTGLNSPLHF.

The rearrangement uses TRBV5-6 and TRBJ2-2; the match to TRBD1 covers 7 bases. Trimming took 0 bases from V and 0 from J; bases not matched to a gene: 5. CDR1 and CDR2 from the germline V gene are SGHDT and YYEEEE. The CDR3 is made up of 17 amino acids. This chain's CDR3 is CASSLGWQGANTGELFF. The DNA for the CDR3 is TGTGCCAGCAGCTTGGGGTGGCAGGGGGCGAACACCGGGGAGCTGTTTTTT. Based on the CDR3 plus reference TRBV5-6 and TRBJ2-2, the full variable domain is DAGVTQSPTHLIKTRGQQVTLRCSPKSGHDTVSWYQQALGQGPQFIFQYYEEEERQRGNFPDRFSGHQFPNYSSELNVNALLLGDSALYLCASSLGWQGANTGELFFGEGSRLTVL.

V and J are TRBV10-2 and TRBJ2-2; 8 positions match TRBD2. The germline V gene encodes CDR1 WSHSY and CDR2 SAAADI. CDR3 length: 16 residues. J gave up 3 bases and V 4 bases, and 7 bases lay outside the gene matches. In nucleotides, the CDR3 is TGCGCCAGCAGTGTAGGTCGGCGGGGGGACACCGGGGAGCTGTTTTTT. Its protein is CASSVGRRGDTGELFF.

Concerning this clone: Other DNA sequences in the same sample also yield this CDR3. V is TRBV6-5 and J is TRBJ2-1, with D unclear. V dropped 0 bases and J dropped 4 bases, with 4 bases sitting between them. Germline CDR1 is MNHEY and CDR2 is SVGAGI. This CDR3 contains 13 residues. The DNA for the CDR3 is TGTGCCAGCAGTTACTCGGATTACAATGAGCAGTTCTTC. Translated: CASSYSDYNEQFF.

V usage is TRBV19 and J usage is TRBJ2-1; TRBD2 aligns across 10 bases. With V trimmed by 0 bases and J by 7 bases, 6 bases remained unmatched. Per germline, CDR1 LNHDA and CDR2 SQIVND (reference sequence). The CDR3 runs to 16 residues. CDR3 residues: CASSIDGLAGANEQFF. The DNA for the CDR3 is TGTGCCAGTAGTATAGACGGCCTAGCGGGGGCAAATGAGCAGTTCTTC.

The chain carries TRBV6-6 and TRBJ2-3, with D possibly being TRBD2 (6 bases). Germline V lookup: CDR1 MNHNY, CDR2 SVGAGI (reference sequence). CDR3 length: 14 amino acids. V lost 5 bases to trimming and J lost 5 bases, with 14 bases between them. The CDR3 region has the DNA TGTGCCAGCAGTCCCCGACTAGAAATAGATACGCAGTATTTT. As protein: CASSPRLEIDTQYF.

The V and J genes are TRBV4-1 and TRBJ1-6, with D possibly being TRBD1 (6 bases). CDR1 is MGHRA, CDR2 YSYEKL, per germline. The V end was cut by 1 base, the J end by 5 bases, with 9 bases between. This CDR3 comprises 15 residues. CDR3 sequence (DNA): TGCGCCAGCAGCCAAGTCACAGGGAATAATTCACCCCTCCACTTT. Protein product: CASSQVTGNNSPLHF.

Remarks on this clone: The sample holds other DNA sequences that translate to the same CDR3. This chain uses TRBV9 with TRBJ2-3, with 8 bases matching TRBD2. Germline CDR1 is SGDLS and CDR2 is YYNGEE. This CDR3 region has 15 residues. The ends lost 0 bases at V and 3 bases at J; junction bases unmatched: 3. The CDR3 bases are TGTGCCAGCAGCGTAGTCGGGGGGGCAACAGATACGCAGTATTTT. Its protein product is CASSVVGGATDTQYF. Looking up the rest from reference TRBV9 and TRBJ2-3 gives the full variable domain: DSGVTQTPKHLITATGQRVTLRCSPRSGDLSVYWYQQSLDQGLQFLIQYYNGEERAKGNILERFSAQQFPDLHSELNLSSLELGDSALYFCASSVVGGATDTQYFGPGTRLTVL.

The chain has TRBV11-2 and TRBJ1-1, with D perhaps matching TRBD1 (6 bases). The germline CDR1 and CDR2 sequences are SGHAT and FQNNGV. CDR3 length: 14 residues. V lost 5 bases and J 5 bases, leaving 15 bases between the germline ends. For the CDR3, the DNA is TGTGCCAGCAGCCCCGAGGGGGTCGGGACTGAAGCTTTCTTT. The encoded protein is CASSPEGVGTEAFF.

This rearrangement joins TRBV5-1 to TRBJ1-2; D unclear. V was shortened by 5 bases and J by 8 bases, with 19 bases between the two germline ends. This CDR3 spans 14 amino acids. Germline assignment: CDR1 SGHRS and CDR2 YFSETQ. In nucleotides, the CDR3 is TGCGCCAGCAGTTTACTTACGGGAGGCACAGGCTACACCTTC. Protein product: CASSLLTGGTGYTF. The variable domain in full, completed from reference TRBV5-1 and TRBJ1-2, reads KAGVTQTPRYLIKTRGQQVTLSCSPISGHRSVSWYQQTPGQGLQFLFEYFSETQRNKGNFPGRFSGRQFSNSRSEMNVSTLELGDSALYLCASSLLTGGTGYTFGSGTRLTVV.

The chain employs TRBV6-6 and TRBJ2-7; D uncertain. This CDR3 comprises 14 residues. Germline V lookup: CDR1 MNHNY, CDR2 SVGAGI (reference sequence). V was clipped by 6 bases and J by 2 bases, with 14 bases between them. The chain's CDR3 is CASRDRSLTYEQYF. DNA for the CDR3: TGTGCCAGCAGGGACCGATCTCTCACCTACGAGCAGTACTTC.

This chain joins TRBV13 and TRBJ2-7; D not resolved. Trimming took off 3 bases at V and 1 base at J, with 7 bases between the two ends. This CDR3 comprises 13 residues. Germline V gene lookup returns CDR1 PRHDT and CDR2 FYEKMQ (reference sequence). For the CDR3, the DNA is TGTGCCAGCAGCTTCGACCAGTCCTACGAGCAGTACTTC. This translates into CASSFDQSYEQYF.

This chain joins TRBV6-5 and TRBJ2-5; D ambiguous. The CDR3 consists of 14 residues. The germline V gene has CDR1 MNHEY and CDR2 SVGAGI. V lost 2 bases to trimming and J lost 1 base, with 8 bases between them. Here the CDR3 reads CASSYGIAQETQYF. The CDR3 DNA follows: TGTGCCAGCAGTTACGGGATCGCCCAAGAGACCCAGTACTTC.

The chain carries TRBV5-4 and TRBJ1-4; perhaps TRBD1 as D (5 bases). The CDR3 sequence is 14 residues long. Between the trimmed V and J ends, which lost 5 bases and 5 bases, there was a span of 13 bases. Germline values: CDR1 SGHNT, CDR2 YYREEE (reference sequence). The CDR3 DNA is TGTGCCAGCAGACCCCGGGACCGCAATGAAAAACTGTTTTTT. It yields the protein CASRPRDRNEKLFF.

V gene TRBV7-9 combines with J gene TRBJ2-2, with D unclear. The length of the CDR3 is 18 residues. V was pared by 1 base and J by 2 bases, with 17 bases between. Germline assignment: CDR1 SEHNR and CDR2 FQNEAQ (reference sequence). CDR3 in amino acids: CASSLVVAATFNTGELFF. The DNA for the CDR3 is TGTGCCAGCAGCTTAGTGGTAGCAGCTACGTTTAACACCGGGGAGCTGTTTTTT.

The rearrangement uses TRBV5-6 and TRBJ1-6, with a possible D match to TRBD1 (5 bases). The CDR3 is made up of 15 amino acids. Germline V gene lookup returns CDR1 SGHDT and CDR2 YYEEEE. Trimming stripped 0 bases from V and 4 bases from J, with 8 bases between. CDR3 DNA: TGTGCCAGCAGCTTGGGACAGATGTATAATTCACCCCTCCACTTT. Protein: CASSLGQMYNSPLHF.

The chain couples TRBV2 to TRBJ2-7, with TRBD1 matching 9 bases. Unmatched junction bases numbered 12, after V lost 7 bases and J lost 5 bases. CDR1 SNHLY and CDR2 FYNNEI come from the germline V gene. The CDR3 runs to 15 residues. This chain's CDR3 is CASIYTGGNFHEQYF. CDR3 sequence (DNA): TGTGCCAGCATTTACACAGGGGGCAATTTCCACGAGCAGTACTTC. The full variable domain, with the rest looked up from reference TRBV2 and TRBJ2-7, is EPEVTQTPSHQVTQMGQEVILRCVPISNHLYFYWYRQILGQKVEFLVSFYNNEISEKSEIFDDQFSVERPDGSNFTLKIRSTKLEDSAMYFCASIYTGGNFHEQYFGPGTRLTVT.

J is TRBJ2-5 and V is TRBV5-6, with D possibly matching TRBD2 (5 bases). Germline CDR1 is SGHDT and CDR2 is YYEEEE. The CDR3 extends over 15 amino acids. V was clipped by 1 base and J by 1 base, with 11 bases between them. CDR3 bases: TGTGCCAGCAGCTTGAGTCTCGCGGGCCAAGAGACCCAGTACTTC. Its translation is CASSLSLAGQETQYF.

The chain carries TRBV7-2 and TRBJ2-1; TRBD2 agrees at 11 bases. Germline lookup yields CDR1 SGHTA and CDR2 FQGNSA. V dropped 7 bases and J dropped 7; count of bases not matched to a gene: 9. This CDR3 region has 15 residues. The CDR3 sequence: CASTLLAGVVNEQFF. Written as DNA, the CDR3 is TGTGCCAGCACACTACTAGCGGGGGTGGTGAATGAGCAGTTCTTC.

The rearrangement uses TRBV29-1 and TRBJ2-1; TRBD1 might be the D (5 bases). The V gene's germline CDR1 is SQVTM and CDR2 ANQGSEA. The CDR3 length is 13 residues. V dropped 7 bases and J dropped 4 bases, with 14 bases sitting between them. CDR3 in DNA: TGCAGCGGGGTCCCGACAGTGTACAATGAGCAGTTCTTC. Protein: CSGVPTVYNEQFF.

This rearrangement joins TRBV4-1 to TRBJ2-5; 7 bases are a match to TRBD1. The CDR3 length is 16 residues. CDR1 is MGHRA and CDR2 is YSYEKL in the germline V gene. After removal of 0 bases from V and 0 bases from J, the junction contained 4 bases not matched to a gene. CDR3 protein: CASSQENRGNQETQYF. CDR3 sequence (DNA): TGCGCCAGCAGCCAAGAAAACAGGGGTAACCAAGAGACCCAGTACTTC.

This sequence joins TRBV7-6 and TRBJ2-3; D might be TRBD1 or TRBD2, each matching 5 bases. The CDR3 has 15 residues. Trimming stripped 5 bases from V and 3 bases from J, with 15 bases between. Germline V gene data show CDR1 as SGHVS and CDR2 as FNYEAQ. The CDR3 nucleotides read TGTGCCAGCAGCCCGATAAGAGGGGAGACAGATACGCAGTATTTT. Translation: CASSPIRGETDTQYF. Supplemented by reference TRBV7-6 and TRBJ2-3, the full variable domain reads GAGVSQSPRYKVTKRGQDVALRCDPISGHVSLYWYRQALGQGPEFLTYFNYEAQQDKSGLPNDRFSAERPEGSISTLTIQRTEQRDSAMYRCASSPIRGETDTQYFGPGTRLTVL.

With respect to this clone: Other DNA sequences in the same sample also yield this CDR3. The V gene is TRBV13, the J gene TRBJ1-1; D uncertain. V was shortened by 3 bases and J by 2 bases, with 4 bases between the two germline ends. Germline V gene data show CDR1 as PRHDT and CDR2 as FYEKMQ (reference sequence). CDR3 length: 12 amino acids. DNA of the CDR3: TGTGCCAGCAGCTTCCCCAACACTGAAGCTTTCTTT. The encoded protein is CASSFPNTEAFF.

The chain couples TRBV5-6 to TRBJ1-1; 7 nucleotides line up with TRBD1. Trimming cost V 0 bases and J 4 bases; bases outside gene matches: 3. Germline loops: CDR1 SGHDT, CDR2 YYEEEE. The CDR3 covers 14 residues. The CDR3 is CASSLVTGVTEAFF. CDR3 DNA: TGTGCCAGCAGCTTGGTAACAGGGGTCACTGAAGCTTTCTTT.

V and J are TRBV28 and TRBJ1-2; no reliable D call. This CDR3 has 14 residues. Germline V gives CDR1 MDHEN, CDR2 SYDVKM. V shed 4 bases and J shed 4 bases, with 13 bases lying between them. In nucleotides, the CDR3 is TGTGCCAGCAGTTGGCGGTTGAACTCCTATGGCTACACCTTC. Translation gives CASSWRLNSYGYTF.